Described below is a single T cell receptor beta chain sequence and its context. V shed 4 bases, J shed 11 bases, and the junction held 7 bases outside the gene matches. The germline gives CDR1 SGHRS, CDR2 YFSETQ. This CDR3 comprises 12 residues. Recruitment covered about 26 US areas and drew participants whose ages spanned roughly 18 to 89 years. The assay was immunoSEQ multiplex PCR, and TCRdb's table has in-frame clones only and misses some. The sample has under 200,000 clones; approximately 82% are singletons. This specimen belongs to a study of blood T cell repertoires in COVID-19. About the research overall: Samples of COVID-19 (acute and convalescent) were obtained from the United States, Italy and Spain.

This chain connects TRBV5-1 to TRBJ1-1, with 8 bases that match TRBD1. Sequenced: PBMCs or T cells enriched from blood (not recorded which). The receptor was isolated from an older woman with acute COVID-19. This CDR3 reads CASSQPDRAAFF. Written as DNA, the CDR3 is TGCGCCAGCAGCCAACCGGACAGGGCCGCTTTCTTT.